The sequence of this T cell receptor (beta chain) was determined in a study of siplizumab effects on memory and regulatory T cells. V was trimmed by 3 bases and J by 4 bases, leaving 7 bases between them. The CDR3 totals 12 residues. CDR1 and CDR2 from the germline V gene are SGHRS and YFSETQ. Remarks on this clone: As yet, its antigen is unknown.

Study-wide points: Naive T cells looked more diverse than memory cells, and they looked like major contributors to the alloresponse.

Sequencing used immunoSEQ multiplex PCR; TCRdb keeps in-frame clones, though not all of them. The sample carries approximately 82,000 clones, roughly 87% recorded once. Sequencing used Tregs sorted from blood. The TCR sequence derives from a human donor in good health. The chain combines TRBV5-1 with TRBJ1-2; D might be TRBD1 (5 bases). CDR3 sequence (DNA): TGCGCCAGCAGCTACGACAGCTATGGCTACACCTTC. Amino acids: CASSYDSYGYTF. The full variable domain, its missing parts supplied by reference TRBV5-1 and TRBJ1-2, is KAGVTQTPRYLIKTRGQQVTLSCSPISGHRSVSWYQQTPGQGLQFLFEYFSETQRNKGNFPGRFSGRQFSNSRSEMNVSTLELGDSALYLCASSYDSYGYTFGSGTRLTVV.